Listed below are T cell receptor beta chains from one sample, sequenced in a study of blood T cell repertoires in COVID-19. TCRdb's copy holds only in-frame clones and misses some; the assay was immunoSEQ multiplex PCR. Of approximately 240,000 clones listed, just over 90% were seen once; the top ten hold approximately 2%. Sequencing was done on a sample of PBMCs or T cells enriched from blood (not recorded which). These receptors were taken from a woman aged 18-29 years who had recovered from COVID-19. CDR3s include the opening cysteine and the closing phenylalanine or tryptophan. The order of the fields is clone size, J gene, V gene, D gene, CDR3 protein, CDR3 DNA. A D gene is named only where the DNA matches it firmly. Size values are once, few and many counts, or a class for expanded clones, and some rows have none.

size: .; J: TRBJ2-1; V: TRBV28; D: .; CDR3: CASSSRRTITLDEQFF; DNA: TGTGCCAGCAGTTCAAGGCGGACTATTACCTTGGATGAGCAGTTCTTC
size: .; J: TRBJ2-3; V: TRBV13; D: TRBD2; CDR3: CASSFLAGGPWGTDTQYF; DNA: TGTGCCAGCAGCTTTCTAGCGGGAGGCCCGTGGGGCACAGATACGCAGTATTTT
size: .; J: TRBJ1-6; V: TRBV6-6; D: TRBD1; CDR3: CASSGQGSPLHF; DNA: TGTGCCAGCAGCGGACAGGGATCACCCCTCCACTTT
size: many; J: TRBJ2-1; V: TRBV4-3; D: TRBD2; CDR3: CASSQVGGKQFF; DNA: TGCGCCAGCAGCCAAGTGGGGGGGAAGCAGTTCTTC
size: .; J: TRBJ1-1; V: TRBV10-3; D: .; CDR3: CAISDKNTEAFF; DNA: TGTGCCATCAGTGATAAGAACACTGAAGCTTTCTTT
size: .; J: TRBJ1-4; V: TRBV28; D: .; CDR3: CASSTPGSLNEKLFF; DNA: TGTGCCAGCAGTACCCCCGGGAGCCTAAATGAAAAACTGTTTTTT
size: .; J: TRBJ1-2; V: TRBV28; D: .; CDR3: CASTVGAGDGYTF; DNA: TGTGCCAGCACCGTCGGGGCAGGGGATGGCTACACCTTC
size: .; J: TRBJ1-5; V: TRBV19; D: .; CDR3: CACRDNPPQHF; DNA: TGTGCCTGCCGGGACAACCCGCCCCAGCATTTT
size: .; J: TRBJ2-7; V: TRBV4-1; D: TRBD1; CDR3: CASSQDWPGQGSYEQYF; DNA: TGCGCCAGCAGCCAAGATTGGCCGGGACAGGGGTCCTACGAGCAGTACTTC
size: .; J: TRBJ1-4; V: TRBV28; D: .; CDR3: CASSFPGQQNEKLFF; DNA: TGTGCCAGCAGTTTTCCAGGACAGCAAAATGAAAAACTGTTTTTT
size: .; J: TRBJ2-1; V: TRBV9; D: TRBD2; CDR3: CASSVGVRAGGLDEQFF; DNA: TGTGCCAGCAGCGTAGGGGTAAGAGCGGGGGGGCTGGATGAGCAGTTCTTC
size: few; J: TRBJ1-2; V: TRBV4-1; D: TRBD1; CDR3: CASSQWGDRGSYGYTF; DNA: TGCGCCAGCAGCCAATGGGGCGACAGGGGCTCCTATGGCTACACCTTC
size: .; J: TRBJ1-6; V: TRBV4-3; D: .; CDR3: CASSQGTGFYNSPLHF; DNA: TGCGCCAGCAGCCAAGGGACGGGGTTTTACAATTCACCCCTCCACTTT
size: .; J: TRBJ2-6; V: TRBV5-1; D: TRBD2; CDR3: CASRPRTRINSSGANVLTF; DNA: TGCGCCAGCAGACCGCGGACTAGAATAAATTCCTCTGGGGCCAACGTCCTGACTTTC
size: .; J: TRBJ2-7; V: TRBV2; D: TRBD1; CDR3: CASSDFPGTGMYEQYF; DNA: TGTGCCAGCAGTGATTTTCCCGGGACAGGGATGTACGAGCAGTACTTC
size: .; J: TRBJ2-7; V: TRBV2; D: TRBD1; CDR3: CASNIETGLSEQYF; DNA: TGTGCCAGCAATATCGAGACAGGGCTCTCCGAGCAGTACTTC